Listed here are 2 T cell receptor beta chains from one sample, sequenced in a study of shared clonotypes between healthy human individuals. Generated by immunoSEQ multiplex PCR, the TCRdb table keeps only in-frame clones and is missing some. This repertoire shows roughly 1,000,000 clones, about four fifths found once; its top ten account for roughly 0.61%. The sample was memory CD4+ T cells from PBMCs. Specified subset: CD45RA-negative fraction. Receptors originate from a young man in good health. Some clones in this sample may be carry-over from other donors' samples.

Here the CDR3 reads CASSLEGRGYTF. CDR3 bases: TGTGCCAGCAGCCTCGAGGGGAGAGGCTACACCTTC. The gene calls are TRBV4-2 and TRBJ1-2; TRBD1 is a possible D gene (5 bases). CDR3 length: 12 amino acids. Germline V gene data show CDR1 as LGHNA and CDR2 as YNFKEQ. V lost 4 bases and J 8 bases, leaving 11 bases between the germline ends.

The chain has TRBV11-2 and TRBJ2-2; 8 bases map to TRBD2. Germline CDR1 reads SGHAT; CDR2 reads FQNNGV. The CDR3 is made up of 17 amino acids. Germline trimming cut 5 bases from V and 6 bases from J; bases unmatched to any gene: 14. The DNA of the CDR3 is TGTGCCAGCAGCCGCGGCGGGAGGACTATACTATCCGGGGAGCTGTTTTTT. It translates to CASSRGGRTILSGELFF.